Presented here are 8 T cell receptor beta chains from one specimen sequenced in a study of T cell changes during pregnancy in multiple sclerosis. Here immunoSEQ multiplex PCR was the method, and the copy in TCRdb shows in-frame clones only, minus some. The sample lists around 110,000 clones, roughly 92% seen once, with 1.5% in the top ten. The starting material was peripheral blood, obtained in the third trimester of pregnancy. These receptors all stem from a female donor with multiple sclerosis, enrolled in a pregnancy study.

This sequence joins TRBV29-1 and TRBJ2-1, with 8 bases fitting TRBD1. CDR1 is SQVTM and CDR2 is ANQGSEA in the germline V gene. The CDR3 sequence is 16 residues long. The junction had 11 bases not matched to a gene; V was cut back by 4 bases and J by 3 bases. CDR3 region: CSVAPLGQGYYNEQFF. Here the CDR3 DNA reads TGCAGCGTTGCCCCCCTTGGACAGGGTTACTACAATGAGCAGTTCTTC.

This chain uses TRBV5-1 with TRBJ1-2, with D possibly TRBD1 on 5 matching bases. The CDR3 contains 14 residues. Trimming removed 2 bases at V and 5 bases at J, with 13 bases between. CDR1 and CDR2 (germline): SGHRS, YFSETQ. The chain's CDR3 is CASSFDRTSYGYTF. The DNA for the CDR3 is TGCGCCAGCAGCTTCGACAGAACCAGTTATGGCTACACCTTC.

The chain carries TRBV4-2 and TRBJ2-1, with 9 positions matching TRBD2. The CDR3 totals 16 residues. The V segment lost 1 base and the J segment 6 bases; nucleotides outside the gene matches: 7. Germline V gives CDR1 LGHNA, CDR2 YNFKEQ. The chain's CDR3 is CASSQVRSGSGNEQFF. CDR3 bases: TGTGCCAGCAGCCAAGTCCGTAGCGGGAGTGGCAATGAGCAGTTCTTC.

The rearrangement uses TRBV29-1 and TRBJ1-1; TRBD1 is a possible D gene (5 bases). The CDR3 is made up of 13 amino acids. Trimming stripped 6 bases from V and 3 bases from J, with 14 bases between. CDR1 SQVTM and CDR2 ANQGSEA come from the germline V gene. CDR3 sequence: CSVSLTVHTEAFF. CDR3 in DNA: TGCAGCGTCTCATTGACAGTTCACACTGAAGCTTTCTTT.

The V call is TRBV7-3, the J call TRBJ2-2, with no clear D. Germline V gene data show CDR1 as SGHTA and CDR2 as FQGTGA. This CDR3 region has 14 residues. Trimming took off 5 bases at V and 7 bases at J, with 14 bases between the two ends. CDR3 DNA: TGTGCCAGCAGCCCAAATGTGGGCTACGGGGAGCTGTTTTTT. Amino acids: CASSPNVGYGELFF.

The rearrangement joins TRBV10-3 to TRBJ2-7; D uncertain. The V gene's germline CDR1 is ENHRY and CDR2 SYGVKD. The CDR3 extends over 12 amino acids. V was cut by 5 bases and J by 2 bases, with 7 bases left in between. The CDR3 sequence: CAISTETYEQYF. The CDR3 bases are TGTGCCATCAGTACCGAGACCTACGAGCAGTACTTC.

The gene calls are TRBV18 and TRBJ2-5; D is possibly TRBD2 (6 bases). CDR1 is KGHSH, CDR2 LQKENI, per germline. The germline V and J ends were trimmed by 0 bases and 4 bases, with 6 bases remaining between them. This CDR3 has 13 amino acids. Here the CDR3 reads CASSPPEGETQYF. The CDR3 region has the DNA TGTGCCAGCTCACCACCGGAGGGAGAGACCCAGTACTTC.

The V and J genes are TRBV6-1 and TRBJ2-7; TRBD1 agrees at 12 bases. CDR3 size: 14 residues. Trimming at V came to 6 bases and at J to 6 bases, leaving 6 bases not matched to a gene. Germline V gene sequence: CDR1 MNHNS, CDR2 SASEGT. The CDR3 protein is CASRGGQGAVEQYF. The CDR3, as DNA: TGTGCCAGCAGGGGGGGACAGGGGGCAGTCGAGCAGTACTTC.